The 3 T cell receptor beta chains given below trace back to one sample, sequenced in a study of CD8 T cells in ankylosing spondylitis (dated by TCRdb to about 2017). Library preparation was by 5' RACE. Sequencing relied on an Illumina HiSeq 2500. The public reads were run again by TCRdb, first through fastp at Q25 and then through MiXCR, and only productive beta chains were kept. Identical CDR3 protein sequences are pooled into one entry, listed with their most common genes and DNA. The sample yields tens of thousands of distinct CDR3 sequences; 27% were counted once. Of the sample, around 56% falls within the top ten clones. Specimen: blood, either unsorted or a sorted T cell fraction (not recorded which). The source of these receptors is a male donor with ankylosing spondylitis or in good health (not recorded which).

The rearrangement joins TRBV18 to TRBJ1-5, with D tentatively TRBD1 (6 bases). This CDR3 has 15 amino acids. Germline CDR1 KGHSH, CDR2 LQKENI. Trimming stripped 4 bases from V and 5 bases from J, with 15 bases between. Written as DNA, the CDR3 is TGTGCCAGCTCACTGGGGACAATCTCCGATCAGCCCCAGCATTTT. Protein sequence: CASSLGTISDQPQHF. The variable domain in full, with the rest retrieved from reference TRBV18 and TRBJ1-5, is NAGVMQNPRHLVRRRGQEARLRCSPMKGHSHVYWYRQLPEEGLKFMVYLQKENIIDESGMPKERFSAEFPKEGPSILRIQQVVRGDSAAYFCASSLGTISDQPQHFGDGTRLSIL.

The chain uses TRBV5-1 and TRBJ1-2; D gene uncertain. V dropped 0 bases and J dropped 2 bases, with 5 bases sitting between them. Germline CDR1 is SGHRS and CDR2 is YFSETQ. The CDR3 extends over 13 amino acids. CDR3 protein: CASSLVRNYGYTF. The CDR3 nucleotides are TGCGCCAGCAGCTTGGTACGGAACTATGGCTACACCTTC.

This clonotype came up a few times. The chain recombines TRBV6-1 with TRBJ1-2, with D hard to call. The germline gives CDR1 MNHNS, CDR2 SASEGT. This CDR3 comprises 11 residues. V was shortened by 10 bases and J by 4 bases, with 10 bases between the two germline ends. CDR3 sequence: CATPAVYGYTF. The CDR3 nucleotides are TGTGCCACCCCGGCAGTCTATGGCTACACCTTC.